This TCR beta chain is from a study of PD-1 blockade in mismatch repair-deficient tumors. The overall study: Patients had fewer than 15 mismatch repair-deficient cancer types and were previously treated and progressing. Study-level points and caveats: Tumor-resident clones, often absent from pretreatment blood, expanded after pembrolizumab and then contracted.

Germline CDR1 reads SGHRS; CDR2 reads YFSETQ. This CDR3 is built from 18 residues. With V trimmed by 4 bases and J by 5 bases, 10 bases remained unmatched. Sequenced by immunoSEQ multiplex PCR; TCRdb stores in-frame clones only, minus some. The sample lists roughly 16,000 clones; 80% to 85% were seen once. All patients were mismatch repair deficient, assessed by either PCR or immunohistochemistry. A few pembrolizumab responders had their TCRs sequenced. About this clone itself: As yet, its antigen is unknown.

The rearrangement uses TRBV5-1 and TRBJ2-1, with TRBD2 identical over 15 bases. The TCR sequence derives from an adult with mismatch repair-deficient cancer. The specimen was PBMCs, collected 4 weeks after starting pembrolizumab. CDR3 region: CASSPGLAGGWSHNEQFF. In DNA form, the CDR3 reads TGCGCCAGCAGCCCCGGACTAGCGGGAGGGTGGAGTCACAATGAGCAGTTCTTC.